The entry below describes one T cell receptor (beta chain). Using immunoSEQ multiplex PCR, the repertoire was profiled, and TCRdb retains in-frame clones only, with some absent. The table lists 250,000 to 300,000 clones, 86% of them singletons, with less than 4.5% in the top ten. The data were obtained in a study of blood T cell repertoires in COVID-19. The CDR3 runs 15 residues. V shed 1 base, J shed 5 bases, and the junction held 7 bases outside the gene matches. Per germline, CDR1 GTSNPN and CDR2 SVGIG (reference sequence). The V gene is TRBV30, the J gene TRBJ2-3; 9 positions match TRBD2. The material sequenced was peripheral blood. This receptor was taken from a man aged 18 to 30 with active or convalescent COVID-19. CDR3 in DNA: TGTGCCTGGAGTGAGGTAGCGGGAGTTGTAGATACGCAGTATTTT. It translates to CAWSEVAGVVDTQYF.